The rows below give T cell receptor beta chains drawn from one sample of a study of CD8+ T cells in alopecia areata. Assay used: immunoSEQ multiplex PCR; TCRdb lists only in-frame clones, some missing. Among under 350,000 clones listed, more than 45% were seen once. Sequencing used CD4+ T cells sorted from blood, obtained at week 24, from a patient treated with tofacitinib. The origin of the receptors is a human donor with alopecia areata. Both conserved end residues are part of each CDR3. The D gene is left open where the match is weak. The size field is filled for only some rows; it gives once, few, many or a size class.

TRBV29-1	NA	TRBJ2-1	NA	CSVGESEQFF	TGCAGCGTTGGGGAGTCGGAGCAGTTCTTC
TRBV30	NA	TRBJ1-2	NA	CAWSVQAQRYGYTF	TGTGCCTGGAGTGTACAGGCCCAGAGGTATGGCTACACCTTC
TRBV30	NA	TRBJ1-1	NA	CVLGPLRGAFF	TGTGTCCTCGGGCCCCTCCGAGGGGCTTTCTTT
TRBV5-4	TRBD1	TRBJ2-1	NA	CASSLGQGSNEQFF	TGTGCCAGCAGCTTGGGACAGGGGAGCAATGAGCAGTTCTTC
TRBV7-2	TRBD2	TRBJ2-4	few	CASSPSGGALVAKNIQYF	TGTGCCAGCAGTCCTAGCGGGGGGGCCTTGGTGGCCAAAAACATTCAGTACTTC
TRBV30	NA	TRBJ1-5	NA	CASADSYNQPQHF	TGTGCCTCAGCTGACAGTTACAATCAGCCCCAGCATTTT
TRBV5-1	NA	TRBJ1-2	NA	CASSLRRPYGYTF	TGCGCCAGCAGCTTAAGGAGACCCTATGGCTACACCTTC
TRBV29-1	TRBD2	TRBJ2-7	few	CSVVPLTLGQGGTGEQYF	TGCAGCGTTGTACCCTTAACCCTCGGCCAGGGAGGGACGGGGGAGCAGTACTTC
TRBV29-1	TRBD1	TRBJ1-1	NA	CSVPRTGRPMNTEAFF	TGCAGCGTTCCTCGGACAGGAAGACCCATGAACACTGAAGCTTTCTTT
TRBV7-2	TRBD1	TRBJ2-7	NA	CASSRTGHEQYF	TGTGCCAGCAGCCGGACAGGGCACGAGCAGTACTTC
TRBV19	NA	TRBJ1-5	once	CASSSGRAEHF	TGTGCCAGTAGTTCAGGACGGGCCGAGCATTTT
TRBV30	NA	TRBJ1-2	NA	CAWTLVGQNYGYTF	TGTGCCTGGACCCTGGTAGGGCAGAACTATGGCTACACCTTC
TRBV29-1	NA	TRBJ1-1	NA	CSVAGRTEAFF	TGCAGCGTTGCGGGGCGAACTGAAGCTTTCTTT
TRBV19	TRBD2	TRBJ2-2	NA	CASSMSGASGRELFF	TGTGCCAGTAGTATGAGTGGGGCCAGCGGGAGGGAGCTGTTTTTT
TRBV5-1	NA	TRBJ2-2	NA	CASSVNPPGQNTGELFF	TGCGCCAGCAGTGTTAACCCCCCGGGACAGAACACCGGGGAGCTGTTTTTT
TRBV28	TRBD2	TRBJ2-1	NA	CASSGSGGASYNEQFF	TGTGCCAGCAGCGGAAGCGGGGGGGCCTCCTACAATGAGCAGTTCTTC
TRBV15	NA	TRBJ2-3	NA	CATSRDPRAGDTQYF	TGTGCCACCAGCAGAGACCCTCGGGCCGGAGATACGCAGTATTTT
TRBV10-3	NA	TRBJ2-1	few	CASGAQTMYNEQFF	TGTGCCTCCGGGGCCCAAACCATGTACAATGAGCAGTTCTTC
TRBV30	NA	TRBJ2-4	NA	CAWAGWGKNIQYF	TGTGCCTGGGCCGGTTGGGGCAAAAACATTCAGTACTTC
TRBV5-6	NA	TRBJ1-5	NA	CASSLRGNQPQHF	TGTGCCAGCAGCTTGAGGGGAAATCAGCCCCAGCATTTT
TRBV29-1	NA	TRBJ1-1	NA	CSPDPTPVPHSTEAFF	TGCAGCCCTGACCCGACCCCGGTGCCACATAGCACTGAAGCTTTCTTT
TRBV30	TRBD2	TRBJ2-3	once	CAWRLAGGPWNTDTQYF	TGTGCCTGGAGGCTAGCGGGGGGGCCGTGGAACACAGATACGCAGTATTTT
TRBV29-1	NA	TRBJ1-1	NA	CSVEPLLLRAEAFF	TGCAGCGTTGAACCTCTCCTCCTACGGGCTGAAGCTTTCTTT
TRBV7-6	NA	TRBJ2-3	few	CASSLGYTDTQYF	TGTGCCAGCAGCTTAGGGTACACAGATACGCAGTATTTT
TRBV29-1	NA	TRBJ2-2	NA	CSVGILSNTGELFF	TGCAGCGTTGGAATACTGTCGAACACCGGGGAGCTGTTTTTT
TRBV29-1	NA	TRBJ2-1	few	CSASQHSYNEQFF	TGCAGCGCCTCCCAGCATTCCTACAATGAGCAGTTCTTC
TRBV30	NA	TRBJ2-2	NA	CAWSVIRYTGELFF	TGTGCCTGGAGTGTAATTAGGTACACCGGGGAGCTGTTTTTT
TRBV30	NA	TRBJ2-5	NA	CAWSVAVETQYF	TGTGCCTGGAGTGTGGCTGTAGAGACCCAGTACTTC
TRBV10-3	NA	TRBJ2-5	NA	CAISPGVETQYF	TGTGCCATCAGCCCAGGGGTCGAGACCCAGTACTTC
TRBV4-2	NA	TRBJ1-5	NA	CASSQGPYSNQPQHF	TGTGCCAGCAGCCAAGGGCCGTATAGCAATCAGCCCCAGCATTTT
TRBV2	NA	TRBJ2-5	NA	CASSVNLGGQETQYF	TGTGCCAGCAGTGTTAACTTGGGGGGTCAAGAGACCCAGTACTTC
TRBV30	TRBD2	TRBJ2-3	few	CAIRTSGGRVTQYF	TGTGCCATAAGGACTAGCGGGGGGCGGGTTACGCAGTATTTT
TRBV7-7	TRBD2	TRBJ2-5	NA	CASSRTSGGAFQETQYF	TGTGCTAGCAGCCGGACTAGCGGGGGGGCCTTTCAGGAGACCCAGTACTTC
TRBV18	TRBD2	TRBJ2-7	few	CASSPPSSGGAYEQYF	TGTGCCAGCTCACCACCGTCTAGCGGGGGGGCTTACGAGCAGTACTTC
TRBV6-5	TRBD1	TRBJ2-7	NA	CASSYEGAEYEQYF	TGTGCCAGCAGTTACGAGGGGGCCGAGTACGAGCAGTACTTC
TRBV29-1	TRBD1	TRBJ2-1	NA	CSVEDRWGQTYNEQFF	TGCAGCGTTGAAGATCGGTGGGGACAGACCTACAATGAGCAGTTCTTC
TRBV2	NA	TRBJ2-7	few	CASRGDSYNEQYF	TGTGCCAGCAGGGGAGACAGTTACAACGAGCAGTACTTC
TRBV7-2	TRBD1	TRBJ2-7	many	CASSFRGQGLSYEQYF	TGTGCCAGCAGCTTCCGAGGACAGGGGTTATCCTACGAGCAGTACTTC
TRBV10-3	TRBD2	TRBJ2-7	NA	CAISEASWEGLSAYF	TGTGCCATCAGTGAGGCGTCGTGGGAGGGATTGTCCGCTTACTTC
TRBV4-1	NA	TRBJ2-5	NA	CASSREGRGETQYF	TGCGCCAGCAGCCGGGAAGGCAGAGGGGAGACCCAGTACTTC